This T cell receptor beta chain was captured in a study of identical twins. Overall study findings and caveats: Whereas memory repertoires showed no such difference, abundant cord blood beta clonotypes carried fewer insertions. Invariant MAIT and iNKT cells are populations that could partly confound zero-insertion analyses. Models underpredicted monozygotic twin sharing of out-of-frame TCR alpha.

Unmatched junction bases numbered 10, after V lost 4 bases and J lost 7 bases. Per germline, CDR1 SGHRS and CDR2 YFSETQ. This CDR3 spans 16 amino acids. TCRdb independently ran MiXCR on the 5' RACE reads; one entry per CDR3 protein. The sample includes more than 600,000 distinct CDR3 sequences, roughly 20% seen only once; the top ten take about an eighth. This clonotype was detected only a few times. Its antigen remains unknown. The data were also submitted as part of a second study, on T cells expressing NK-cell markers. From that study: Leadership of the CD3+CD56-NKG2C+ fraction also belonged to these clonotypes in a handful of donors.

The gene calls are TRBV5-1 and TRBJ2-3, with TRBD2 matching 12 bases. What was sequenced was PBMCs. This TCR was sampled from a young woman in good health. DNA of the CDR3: TGCGCCAGCAGCGAGGGGACTAGCGGGTGGTCGAATACGCAGTATTTT. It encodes CASSEGTSGWSNTQYF.